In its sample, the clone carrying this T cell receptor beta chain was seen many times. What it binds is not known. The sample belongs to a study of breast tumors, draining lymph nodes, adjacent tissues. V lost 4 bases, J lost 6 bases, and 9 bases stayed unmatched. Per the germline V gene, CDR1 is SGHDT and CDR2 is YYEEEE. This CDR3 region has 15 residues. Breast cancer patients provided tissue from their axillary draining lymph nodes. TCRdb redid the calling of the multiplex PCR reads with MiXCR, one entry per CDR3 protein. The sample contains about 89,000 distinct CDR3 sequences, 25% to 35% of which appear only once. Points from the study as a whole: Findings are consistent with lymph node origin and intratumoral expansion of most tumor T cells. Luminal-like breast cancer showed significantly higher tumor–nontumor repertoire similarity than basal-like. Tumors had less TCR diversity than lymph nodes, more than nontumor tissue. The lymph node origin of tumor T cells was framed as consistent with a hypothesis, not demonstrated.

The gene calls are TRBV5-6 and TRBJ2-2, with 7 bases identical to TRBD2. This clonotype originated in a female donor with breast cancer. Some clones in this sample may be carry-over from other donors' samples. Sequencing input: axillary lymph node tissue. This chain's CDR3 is CASSRYRLAAGELFF. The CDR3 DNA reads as TGTGCCAGCAGCCGATACCGACTAGCCGCCGGGGAGCTGTTTTTT.